The 22 T cell receptor beta chains in this list originate from one sample, sequenced in a study of blood T cell repertoires in COVID-19. Generated by immunoSEQ multiplex PCR, the TCRdb table keeps only in-frame clones and is missing some. In the table there are about 190,000 clones, about four fifths of which are singletons. Sequencing input: PBMCs or T cells enriched from blood (not recorded which). The origin of the receptors is a woman aged 30 to 39 who had recovered from COVID-19.

The sample holds many counts of this clone. This chain uses TRBV2 with TRBJ1-1, with D perhaps matching TRBD1 (5 bases). The germline V gene encodes CDR1 SNHLY and CDR2 FYNNEI. Trimming removed 4 bases at V and 1 base at J, with 7 bases between. CDR3 size: 13 residues. The CDR3 DNA sequence: TGTGCCAGCAGTGCCGACAGGAACACTGAAGCTTTCTTT. Encoded protein: CASSADRNTEAFF.

The rearrangement links TRBV18 to TRBJ2-2; no clear D. Looked up from germline, CDR1 is KGHSH and CDR2 is LQKENI. The CDR3 is 17 residues long. The ends were cut back, 4 bases at V and 3 bases at J, with 18 bases in the middle. The chain's CDR3 is CASSLLPLNRDTGELFF. CDR3 coding DNA: TGTGCCAGCTCACTGTTACCACTAAATCGAGACACCGGGGAGCTGTTTTTT.

This chain links TRBV12-3 or TRBV12-4 with TRBJ1-1; D gene uncertain. The ends were cut back, 10 bases at V and 0 bases at J, with 12 bases in the middle. CDR3 length: 13 amino acids. The CDR3 reads CATTSRVNTEAFF. CDR3 DNA sequence: TGTGCCACCACCTCTCGGGTGAACACTGAAGCTTTCTTT.

This clone was found once. V gene TRBV19 combines with J gene TRBJ2-4, with a possible D match to TRBD1 (5 bases). In germline, CDR1 is LNHDA, CDR2 SQIVND (reference sequence). The CDR3 covers 15 residues. V was cut by 3 bases and J by 3 bases, with 12 bases left in between. The CDR3 loop is CASSIAGFDKNIQYF. Here the CDR3 DNA reads TGTGCCAGTAGTATTGCAGGGTTCGACAAAAACATTCAGTACTTC.

V and J are TRBV11-2 and TRBJ1-1, with a possible D match to TRBD1 (6 bases). The CDR3 is made up of 13 amino acids. V was shortened by 5 bases and J by 6 bases, with 13 bases between the two germline ends. Per the germline V gene, CDR1 is SGHAT and CDR2 is FQNNGV. DNA for the CDR3: TGTGCCAGCAGCCCCCAGGGGCATTCTGAAGCTTTCTTT. It specifies CASSPQGHSEAFF.

The rearrangement links TRBV19 to TRBJ1-5; 7 nucleotides match TRBD1. Germline V gene lookup returns CDR1 LNHDA and CDR2 SQIVND (reference sequence). The J segment lost 0 bases and the V segment lost 5 bases, leaving 10 bases of the junction unmatched. This CDR3 has 17 residues. The CDR3, as DNA: TGTGCCAGTAGTTTTCAGACAGGGCAAGGTAGCAATCAGCCCCAGCATTTT. Translating it yields CASSFQTGQGSNQPQHF.

This rearrangement joins TRBV4-2 to TRBJ2-1; no clear D gene. The CDR3 is 14 amino acids. V shed 0 bases and J shed 4 bases, with 7 bases lying between them. The germline V gene encodes CDR1 LGHNA and CDR2 YNFKEQ. The CDR3 DNA is TGTGCCAGCAGCCAAGATAGAGGTTACAATGAGCAGTTCTTC. Amino acids: CASSQDRGYNEQFF.

The gene calls are TRBV12-3 or TRBV12-4 and TRBJ1-1; D not resolved. The CDR3 runs to 12 residues. V was clipped by 6 bases and J by 6 bases, with 11 bases between them. CDR3: CASRPGGAEAFF. The CDR3 DNA reads TGTGCCAGCAGACCCGGCGGAGCTGAAGCTTTCTTT.

The chain carries TRBV11-2 and TRBJ1-2, with D uncertain. Germline V gene sequence: CDR1 SGHAT, CDR2 FQNNGV. V gave up 4 bases and J gave up 4 bases, with 7 bases separating them. CDR3 length: 12 amino acids. The CDR3 sequence: CASSSEVYGYTF. CDR3 coding DNA: TGTGCCAGCAGCTCCGAGGTCTATGGCTACACCTTC.

This chain connects TRBV6-4 to TRBJ1-5; 7 nucleotides agree with TRBD1. This CDR3 has 14 residues. Germline V gives CDR1 MRHNA, CDR2 SNTAGT. V lost 2 bases to trimming and J lost 6 bases; unmatched junction nucleotides: 4. CDR3 bases: TGTGCCAGCAGTGACCAGGGGGGAAGTCAGCCCCAGCATTTT. Translated, it gives CASSDQGGSQPQHF.

This clone came up once. The germline gene is not matched at one end of the junction; a read error may be the cause. This chain connects TRBV5-4 to TRBJ1-6, with a tentative D call TRBD1 (6 bases). Looked up from germline, CDR1 is SGHNT and CDR2 is YYREEE (reference sequence). The length of the CDR3 is 13 residues. The CDR3 spells CASSLAKGGQLSF. The CDR3 bases are TGTGCCAGCAGCTTGGCTAAAGGAGGACAGCTATCTTTT.

This chain uses TRBV5-1 with TRBJ1-2; D is possibly TRBD1 (6 bases). V lost 0 bases and J 8 bases, leaving 14 bases between the germline ends. This CDR3 is built from 14 residues. Germline V CDR1 and CDR2: SGHRS, YFSETQ. The CDR3 loop reads CASSLAGQGRGYTF. The DNA of the CDR3 is TGCGCCAGCAGCTTGGCCGGGCAGGGGCGCGGCTACACCTTC.

This clone occurred a few times. CDR3: CATSMLRQGPNQPQHF. The CDR3 region has the DNA TGTGCCACCAGCATGTTGCGACAGGGCCCCAATCAGCCCCAGCATTTT. This chain connects TRBV15 to TRBJ1-5; 7 positions match TRBD1. CDR1 and CDR2 from the germline V gene are LNHNV and YYDKDF (reference sequence). The CDR3 covers 16 residues. V lost 4 bases and J lost 3; bases outside the gene matches: 9.

The chain employs TRBV7-2 and TRBJ1-1; D is unresolved. The CDR3 spans 15 residues. V shed 0 bases and J shed 6 bases, with 14 bases lying between them. In germline, CDR1 is SGHTA, CDR2 FQGNSA. Here the CDR3 reads CASSLARRGLAEAFF. CDR3 bases: TGTGCCAGCAGCTTAGCGCGGCGGGGTCTCGCTGAAGCTTTCTTT.

The chain couples TRBV11-2 to TRBJ2-5; 8 nucleotides agree with TRBD2. The CDR3 is 18 amino acids. Germline assignment: CDR1 SGHAT and CDR2 FQNNGV. J lost 5 bases, V lost 2 bases, and 16 bases had no gene match. DNA of the CDR3: TGTGCCAGCAGCTTACTGGGTCGCGGGGGGACCCTCCAGGAGACCCAGTACTTC. It encodes CASSLLGRGGTLQETQYF.

This rearrangement joins TRBV28 to TRBJ2-1, with 14 bases lining up with TRBD2. Trimming at V came to 7 bases and at J to 9 bases, leaving 8 bases not matched to a gene. This CDR3 is 15 amino acids long. The germline CDR1 and CDR2 sequences are MDHEN and SYDVKM. CDR3 DNA sequence: TGTGCCAGCACATTGGGACTAGCGGGAGTATTTGAGCAGTTCTTC. Its protein product is CASTLGLAGVFEQFF.

V is TRBV12-5 and J is TRBJ2-3, with D tentatively TRBD1 (6 bases). Trimming removed 5 bases at V and 1 base at J, with 22 bases between. The CDR3 totals 18 residues. Germline CDR1 reads LGHNT; CDR2 reads FRNRAP. CDR3 DNA sequence: TGTGCTAGTGGTCCCACGACCAAGACAGGCTTGGGCACAGATACGCAGTATTTT. Encoded protein: CASGPTTKTGLGTDTQYF. Combining the CDR3 with reference TRBV12-5 and TRBJ2-3 gives the whole variable domain DARVTQTPRHKVTEMGQEVTMRCQPILGHNTVFWYRQTMMQGLELLAYFRNRAPLDDSGMPKDRFSAEMPDATLATLKIQPSEPRDSAVYFCASGPTTKTGLGTDTQYFGPGTRLTVL.

In its sample, this clone was seen once. The CDR3 sequence is CASSEWATLRTEAFF. In nucleotides, the CDR3 is TGTGCCAGCAGTGAATGGGCAACCCTGAGAACTGAAGCTTTCTTT. The V and J genes are TRBV2 and TRBJ1-1, with D uncertain. This CDR3 has 15 residues. V was clipped by 2 bases and J by 5 bases, with 15 bases between them. CDR1 SNHLY and CDR2 FYNNEI come from the germline V gene.

The chain carries TRBV19 and TRBJ1-5, with 9 bases identical to TRBD1. Looked up from germline, CDR1 is LNHDA and CDR2 is SQIVND (reference sequence). The CDR3 contains 17 residues. J gave up 1 base and V 10 bases, and 14 bases lay outside the gene matches. As DNA, the CDR3 is TGTGCCACCCGACTTACCGGACAGGGGTCCAGCAATCAGCCCCAGCATTTT. Its translation is CATRLTGQGSSNQPQHF.

This clone was detected only a few times. The V and J genes are TRBV12-3 or TRBV12-4 and TRBJ2-7, with D unclear. Trimming removed 1 base at V and 4 bases at J, with 8 bases between. CDR3 length: 13 amino acids. The CDR3 region has the DNA TGTGCCAGCAGTTTAGATACACCTTACGAGCAGTACGTC. Its translation: CASSLDTPYEQYV.

The chain links TRBV5-1 to TRBJ2-2; a weak D match, TRBD1 (6 bases). Germline-derived CDR1 and CDR2 are SGHRS and YFSETQ. The V end lost 5 bases, the J end lost 2 bases, and 13 bases lay between the germline ends. This CDR3 comprises 15 residues. The CDR3 reads CASSSDRANTGELFF. Here the CDR3 DNA reads TGCGCCAGCAGTTCGGACAGAGCAAACACCGGGGAGCTGTTTTTT. Variable domain in full (rest from reference TRBV5-1 and TRBJ2-2): KAGVTQTPRYLIKTRGQQVTLSCSPISGHRSVSWYQQTPGQGLQFLFEYFSETQRNKGNFPGRFSGRQFSNSRSEMNVSTLELGDSALYLCASSSDRANTGELFFGEGSRLTVL.

This clone is deemed medium-sized. This chain links TRBV11-1 with TRBJ2-2; D gene unclear. This CDR3 is 14 amino acids long. Germline-derived CDR1 and CDR2 are SGHAT and FQDESV (reference sequence). V lost 3 bases, J lost 4 bases, and 9 bases lay in between. The CDR3 nucleotides are TGTGCCAGCAGCTTGAATGGCGGCACCGGGGAGCTGTTTTTT. This sequence encodes CASSLNGGTGELFF.